This TCR beta chain was sequenced for a study of T cell repertoires in aging, cancer and after chemotherapy. About the research overall: Six age groups, ranging from 30 or younger to 70 or older, included the donors. Over several months to years, re-sampled healthy donor repertoires clearly shared clones.

In regard to this clonotype: Its antigen is currently unknown.

TRB rearrangements spanning V, D and J were amplified using mixed TRB-A/B primers. TCRdb called the multiplex PCR reads again in MiXCR, with one record for every CDR3 protein. Found here are approximately 13,000 distinct CDR3 sequences, 21% of them singletons; the top ten hold around 5.8%. Peripheral blood genomic DNA, not sorted cells or RNA, was the template. Study-level results: These repertoire data do not allow conclusions about immunological memory after chemotherapy.

Input material: blood. The receptor was isolated from a human donor in good health.

CDR3 sequence: CASKEGGRERSGANVLTF. As DNA, the CDR3 is TGCGCCAGCAAGGAGGGGGGGCGTGAACGCTCTGGGGCCAACGTCCTGACTTTC. This chain uses TRBV5-1 with TRBJ2-6, with D possibly being TRBD2 (7 bases). Trimming stripped 6 bases from V and 0 bases from J, with 19 bases between. This CDR3 has 18 residues. Germline V gene data show CDR1 as SGHRS and CDR2 as YFSETQ. The full variable domain, its missing parts supplied by reference TRBV5-1 and TRBJ2-6, is KAGVTQTPRYLIKTRGQQVTLSCSPISGHRSVSWYQQTPGQGLQFLFEYFSETQRNKGNFPGRFSGRQFSNSRSEMNVSTLELGDSALYLCASKEGGRERSGANVLTFGAGSRLTVL.